Below, one T cell receptor beta chain is given with its context. The sample originates from a study of blood T cell repertoires in COVID-19. Original processing notes: The authors estimated nucleated cell counts from reference gene primer amplification. Sequenced by immunoSEQ multiplex PCR; TCRdb stores in-frame clones only, minus some. The V and J calls and clone size were taken over from that table, and D and trimming were inferred from the DNA. Seen here are 150,000 or so clones, 91% observed once, and the top ten hold around 0.55%. Looked up from germline, CDR1 is MDHEN and CDR2 is SYDVKM. This CDR3 has 15 amino acids. V shed 5 bases and J shed 0 bases, with 11 bases lying between them.

The specimen sequenced was peripheral blood. This chain joins TRBV28 and TRBJ2-1; D is undetermined. The receptor comes from a man aged 50 or older with acute or convalescent COVID-19. CDR3 DNA: TGTGCCAGCAGTGGGCCGAACCTCTCCTACAATGAGCAGTTCTTC. Translation gives CASSGPNLSYNEQFF. The complete variable domain, with remaining parts taken from reference TRBV28 and TRBJ2-1, reads DVKVTQSSRYLVKRTGEKVFLECVQDMDHENMFWYRQDPGLGLRLIYFSYDVKMKEKGDIPEGYSVSREKKERFSLILESASTNQTSMYLCASSGPNLSYNEQFFGPGTRLTVL.